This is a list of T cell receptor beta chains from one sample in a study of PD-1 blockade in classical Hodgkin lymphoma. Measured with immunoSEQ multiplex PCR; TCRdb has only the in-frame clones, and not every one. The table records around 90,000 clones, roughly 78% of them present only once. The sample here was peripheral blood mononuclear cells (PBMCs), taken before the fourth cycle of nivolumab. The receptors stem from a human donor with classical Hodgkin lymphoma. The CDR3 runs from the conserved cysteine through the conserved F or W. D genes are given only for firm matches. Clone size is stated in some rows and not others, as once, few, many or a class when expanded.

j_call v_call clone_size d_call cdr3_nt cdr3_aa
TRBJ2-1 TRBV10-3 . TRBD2 TGTGCCATCAGTCTAGGGACTAGCGGGGACTCCTACAATGAGCAGTTCTTC CAISLGTSGDSYNEQFF
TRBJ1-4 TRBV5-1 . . TGCGCCAGCAGCTTTTTGGGTGCAACTAATGAAAAACTGTTTTTT CASSFLGATNEKLFF
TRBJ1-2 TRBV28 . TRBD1 TGTGCCAGTGACAGGGCGGACTATGGCTACACCTTC CASDRADYGYTF
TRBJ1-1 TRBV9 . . TGTGCCAGCAGCCCCACCCGGGCCGAGGTTGGTGAAGCTTTCTTT CASSPTRAEVGEAFF
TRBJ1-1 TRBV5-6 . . TGTGCCAGCAGCTTAAGGATCGTAAGGGAAGCTTTCTTT CASSLRIVREAFF
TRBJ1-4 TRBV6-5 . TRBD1 TGTGCCAGCAGACGGGACAGGGGAGTGAATGAAAAACTGTTTTTT CASRRDRGVNEKLFF
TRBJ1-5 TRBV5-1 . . TGCGCCAGCAGCCCAACGGGGGGTCACAATCAGCCCCAGCATTTT CASSPTGGHNQPQHF
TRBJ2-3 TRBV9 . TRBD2 TGTGCCAGCAGCGTAGACGGGGGGGCTTTAGATACGCAGTATTTT CASSVDGGALDTQYF
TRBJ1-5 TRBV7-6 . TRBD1 TGTGCCAGCAGCGCCCGACAGGGGCTCAGTGCTCAGCCCCAGCATTTT CASSARQGLSAQPQHF
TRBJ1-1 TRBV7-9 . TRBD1 TGTGCCAGCAGCCTGATGTCCGGGACAGGGTCTTACACTGAAGCTTTCTTT CASSLMSGTGSYTEAFF
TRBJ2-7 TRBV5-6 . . TGTGCCAGCAGCTCACTTGGGGGCGGAGATCTACGCGAGCAGTACTTC CASSSLGGGDLREQYF
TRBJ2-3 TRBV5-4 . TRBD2 TGTGCCAGCAGCCCCGGTCGGACTAGCGGGGGGACGCAGTATTTT CASSPGRTSGGTQYF
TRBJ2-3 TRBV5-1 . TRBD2 TGCGCCAGCAGATCCCTAGCGGGAGGGCCCACAGATACGCAGTATTTT CASRSLAGGPTDTQYF
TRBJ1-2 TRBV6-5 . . TGTGCCAGCAGTTCCGGGCCGGGGATACCATATGGCTACACCTTC CASSSGPGIPYGYTF
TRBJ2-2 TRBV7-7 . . TGTGCTAGCAGCGTCGGAGGGGGATACACCGGGGAGCTGTTTTTT CASSVGGGYTGELFF
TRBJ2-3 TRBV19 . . TGTGCCAGTAGCTGGGGGGGGGCCCCAGATACGCAGTATTTT CASSWGGAPDTQYF
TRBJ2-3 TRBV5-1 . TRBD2 TGCGCCAGCAGCTTGGGGATAGCGGGAGTTGAAGATACGCAGTATTTT CASSLGIAGVEDTQYF
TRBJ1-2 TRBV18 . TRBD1 TGTGCCAGCTCACCACCGAACAGGGGGACCTATGGCTACACCTTC CASSPPNRGTYGYTF
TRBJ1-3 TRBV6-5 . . TGTGCCAGCAGTTTATTAGTTGGAAACACCATATATTTT CASSLLVGNTIYF
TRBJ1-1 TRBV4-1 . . TGCGCCAGCAGCCAAGATAGAGGTAGTGGGAACACTGAAGCTTTCTTT CASSQDRGSGNTEAFF
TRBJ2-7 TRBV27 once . TGTGCCAGCAGTCCTACCGGGCCCCTGGGCTACGAGCAGTACTTC CASSPTGPLGYEQYF
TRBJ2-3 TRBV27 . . TGTGCCAGCAGTGGATGGACAGGCACAGATACGCAGTATTTT CASSGWTGTDTQYF
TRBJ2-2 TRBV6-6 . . TGTGCCAGCAGTTCGAGAGGGAGCGGGGAGCTGTTTTTT CASSSRGSGELFF
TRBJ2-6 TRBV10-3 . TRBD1 TGTGCCATCAGCGAGGGACAGGCCGACTCTGGGGCCAACGTCCTGACTTTC CAISEGQADSGANVLTF
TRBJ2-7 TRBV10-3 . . TGTGCCATCAGTGACCCTGACCTGACTGTCTACGAGCAGTACTTC CAISDPDLTVYEQYF
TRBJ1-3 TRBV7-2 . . TGTGCCAGCAGGCTACCCCGGCGCGGAAACACCATATATTTT CASRLPRRGNTIYF
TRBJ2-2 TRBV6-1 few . TGTGCCAGCACCCCCCCAACGGCCGGGGAGCTGTTTTTT CASTPPTAGELFF
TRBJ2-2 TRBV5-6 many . TGTGCCAGCAGCTTGGGTCCCAGGTGGGAGCTGTTTTTT CASSLGPRWELFF
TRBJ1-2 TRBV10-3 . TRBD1 TGTGCCATCAGTGCCAGCGGGACAGGGGGCTCTGGCTACACCTTC CAISASGTGGSGYTF
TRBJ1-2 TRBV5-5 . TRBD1 TGTGCCAGCAGCTCAGACAGGGTCCCTGGCTACACCTTC CASSSDRVPGYTF
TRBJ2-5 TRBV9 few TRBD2 TGTGCCAGCAGCGTAGGTATCGGGGGGGCTATAGAGACCCAGTACTTC CASSVGIGGAIETQYF
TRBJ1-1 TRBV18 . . TGTGCCAGCTCACAGCAAATGGACGGGGCGACTGAAGCTTTCTTT CASSQQMDGATEAFF
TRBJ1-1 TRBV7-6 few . TGTGCCAGCAGCTTAGAAAGAGAAGGGGCCGAAGCTTTCTTT CASSLEREGAEAFF
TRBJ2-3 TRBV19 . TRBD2 TGTGCCAGTAGTATACGAGCGGGGGCGTGGGCAGATACGCAGTATTTT CASSIRAGAWADTQYF
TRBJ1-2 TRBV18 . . TGTGCCAGCTCACACCCGGGCCACTATGGCTACACCTTC CASSHPGHYGYTF
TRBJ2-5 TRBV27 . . TGTGCCAGCAGTTTATGGGAGCAAGAGACCCAGTACTTC CASSLWEQETQYF
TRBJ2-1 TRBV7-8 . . TGTGCCAGCAGCCCCCTTTGGGACACCCCAGACAAGCAGTTCTTC CASSPLWDTPDKQFF